The clone carrying this T cell receptor (beta chain) was recorded many times. Its antigen remains unknown. Addition of a universal primer site occurred through template switching, and cDNA carried unique molecular identifiers. TCRdb reprocessed the 5' RACE reads with MiXCR, giving one entry per CDR3 protein. The profile shows about 240,000 distinct CDR3 sequences, more than 9.5% of them singletons. The donor group consisted entirely of healthy Caucasians. This CDR3 region has 14 residues. The V gene's germline CDR1 is WSHSY and CDR2 SAAADI. Deletions cut 6 bases from V and 5 bases from J, with 16 bases between. These data belong to a study of identical twins. The study, taken as a whole, reports: Modeled out-of-frame TCR alpha sharing in monozygotic twins fell below observed levels. Beta out-of-frame sequences displayed a weaker excess of sharing between twins.

In addition, the sample was reused for a study of yellow fever vaccine responses in identical twins.

The chain links TRBV10-2 to TRBJ2-5, with TRBD1 as a possible D gene (6 bases). This sequence was found in a woman aged 18 to 35 in good health. Sequencing used memory (CD45RO+) T cells sorted from blood. CDR3 protein: CASSPRTRGETQYF. Here the CDR3 DNA reads TGCGCCAGCAGCCCCAGAACGAGGGGGGAGACCCAGTACTTC.